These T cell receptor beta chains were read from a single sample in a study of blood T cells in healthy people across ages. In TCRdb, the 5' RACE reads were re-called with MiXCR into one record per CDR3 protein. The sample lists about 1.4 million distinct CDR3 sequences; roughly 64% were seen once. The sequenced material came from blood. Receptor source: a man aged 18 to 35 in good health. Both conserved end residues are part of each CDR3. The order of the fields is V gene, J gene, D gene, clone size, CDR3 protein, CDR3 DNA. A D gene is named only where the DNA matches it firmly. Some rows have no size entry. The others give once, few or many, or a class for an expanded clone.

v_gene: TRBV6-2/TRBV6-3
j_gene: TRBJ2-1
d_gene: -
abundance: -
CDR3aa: CASSYSISYNEQFF
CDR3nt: TGTGCCAGCAGTTACTCGATCTCCTACAATGAGCAGTTCTTC

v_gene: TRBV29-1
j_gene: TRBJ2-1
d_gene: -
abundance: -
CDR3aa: CSSPQVGGSYNEQFF
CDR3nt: TGCAGCTCCCCCCAAGTTGGGGGCTCCTACAATGAGCAGTTCTTC

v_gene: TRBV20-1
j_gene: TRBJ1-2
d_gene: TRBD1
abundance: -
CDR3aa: CSATGQGANGYTF
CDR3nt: TGCAGTGCAACCGGACAGGGGGCGAATGGCTACACCTTC

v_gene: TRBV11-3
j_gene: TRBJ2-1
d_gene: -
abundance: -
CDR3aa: CASSWGVSGMCSYNEQFF
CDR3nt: TGTGCCAGCAGCTGGGGGGTCTCGGGAATGTGTTCCTACAATGAGCAGTTCTTC

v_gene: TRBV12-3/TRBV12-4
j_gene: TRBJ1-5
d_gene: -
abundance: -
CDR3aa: CASRDIMASGQPQHF
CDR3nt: TGTGCCAGTAGGGACATCATGGCGAGCGGTCAGCCCCAGCATTTT

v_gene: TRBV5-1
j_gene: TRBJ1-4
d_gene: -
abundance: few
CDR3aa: CASSLDLSAANEKLFF
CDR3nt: TGCGCCAGCAGCTTGGATCTCAGCGCGGCAAATGAAAAACTGTTTTTT

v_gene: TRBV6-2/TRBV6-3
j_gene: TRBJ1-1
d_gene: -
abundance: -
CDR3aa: CASGRQAEAFF
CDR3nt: TGTGCCAGCGGCCGACAAGCTGAAGCTTTCTTT

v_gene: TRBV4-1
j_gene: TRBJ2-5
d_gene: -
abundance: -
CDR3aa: CASGGLVVGETQYF
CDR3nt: TGCGCCAGCGGGGGCCTAGTGGTGGGAGAGACCCAGTACTTC

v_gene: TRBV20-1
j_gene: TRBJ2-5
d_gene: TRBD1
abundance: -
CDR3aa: CSARGGTGDQEPQYF
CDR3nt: TGCAGTGCTAGAGGGGGGACAGGGGACCAAGAGCCCCAGTACTTC

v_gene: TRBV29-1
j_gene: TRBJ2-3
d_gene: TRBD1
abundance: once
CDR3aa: CSVPTGGMTDTQYF
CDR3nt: TGCAGCGTTCCAACAGGGGGAATGACAGATACGCAGTATTTT